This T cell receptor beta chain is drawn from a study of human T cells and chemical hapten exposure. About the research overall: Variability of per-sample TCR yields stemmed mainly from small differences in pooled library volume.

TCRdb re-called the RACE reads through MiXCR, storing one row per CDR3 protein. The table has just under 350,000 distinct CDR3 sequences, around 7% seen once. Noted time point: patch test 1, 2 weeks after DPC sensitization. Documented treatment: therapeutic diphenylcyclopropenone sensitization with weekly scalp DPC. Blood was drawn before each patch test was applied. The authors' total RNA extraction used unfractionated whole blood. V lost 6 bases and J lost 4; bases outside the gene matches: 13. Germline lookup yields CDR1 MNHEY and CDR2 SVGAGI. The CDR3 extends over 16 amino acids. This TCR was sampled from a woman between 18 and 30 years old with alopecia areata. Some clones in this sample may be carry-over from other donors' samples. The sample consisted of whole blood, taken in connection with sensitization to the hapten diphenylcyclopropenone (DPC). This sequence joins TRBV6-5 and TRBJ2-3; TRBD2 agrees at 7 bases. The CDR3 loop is CASSRQAGVGADTQYF. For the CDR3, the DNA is TGTGCCAGCAGCCGCCAGGCGGGGGTAGGAGCAGATACGCAGTATTTT.